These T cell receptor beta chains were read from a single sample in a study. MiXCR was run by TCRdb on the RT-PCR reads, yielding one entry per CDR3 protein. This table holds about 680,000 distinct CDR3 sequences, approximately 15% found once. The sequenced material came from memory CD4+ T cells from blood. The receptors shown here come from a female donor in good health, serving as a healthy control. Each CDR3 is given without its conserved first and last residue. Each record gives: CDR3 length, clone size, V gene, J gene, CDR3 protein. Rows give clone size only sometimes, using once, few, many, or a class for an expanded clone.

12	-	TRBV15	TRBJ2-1	ASRPGGSRFEQF
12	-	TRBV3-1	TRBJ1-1	ASSQGEGAREAF
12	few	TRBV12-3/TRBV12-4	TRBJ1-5	ASSFRDNREPQH
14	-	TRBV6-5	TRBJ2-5	ASSYPRGPGKETQY
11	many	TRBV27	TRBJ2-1	ASSPPLAGGKF
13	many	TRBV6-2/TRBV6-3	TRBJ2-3	ASRYGTQGTDTQY
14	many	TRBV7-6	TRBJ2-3	ASSTTRGPSTDTQY
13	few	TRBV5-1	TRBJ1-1	ASRGRNFMNTEAF
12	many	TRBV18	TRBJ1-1	ASSPGTPNTEAF
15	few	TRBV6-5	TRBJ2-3	ASRISQGEAYTDTQY
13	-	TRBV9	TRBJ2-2	ASSVGLAHSGELF
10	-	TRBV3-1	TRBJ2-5	AVDGGSETQY
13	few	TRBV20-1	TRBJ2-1	SARRGAGVGNEQF
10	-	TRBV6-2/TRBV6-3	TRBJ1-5	ASKTGNQPQH
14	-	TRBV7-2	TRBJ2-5	ASSLFSGQERETQY
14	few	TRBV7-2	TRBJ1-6	ASSLEASSWGSPLH
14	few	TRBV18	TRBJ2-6	ASSNGQGAGANVLT
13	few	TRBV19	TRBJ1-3	ASSMHRSSGNTIY
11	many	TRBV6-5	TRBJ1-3	ASSITGGNTIY
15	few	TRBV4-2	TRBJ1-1	ASSQDPTATMNTEAF
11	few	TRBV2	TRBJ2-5	ASSDNNIKTQY
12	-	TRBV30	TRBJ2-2	AWKRGSNTGELF
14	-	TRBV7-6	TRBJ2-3	ASSLEQGLRTDTQY
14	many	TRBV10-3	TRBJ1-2	AISDRGRGANYGYT
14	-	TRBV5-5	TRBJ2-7	ASSLLAGADTYEQY
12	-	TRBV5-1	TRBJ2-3	ASSLALVTDTQY
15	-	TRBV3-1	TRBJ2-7	ASSRPTAGLAGAEQY
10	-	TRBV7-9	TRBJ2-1	ASSLLASEQF
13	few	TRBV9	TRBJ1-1	ASSASGRWSTEAF
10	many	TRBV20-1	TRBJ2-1	SASRLAGSQF
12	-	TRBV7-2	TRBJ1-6	ASSLRTNNSPLH
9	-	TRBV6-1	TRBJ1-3	ASNTRNTIY
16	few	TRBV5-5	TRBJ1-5	ASSPTGTGGVSNQPQH
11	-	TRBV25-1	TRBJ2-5	ASSESGEETQY
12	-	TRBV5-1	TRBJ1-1	ASSPGPRDTEAF
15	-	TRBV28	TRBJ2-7	ASSSRDSTWGGYEQY
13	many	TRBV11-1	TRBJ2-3	ASSLRQGVTDTQY
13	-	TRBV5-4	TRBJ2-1	ASSRSGQGGNEQF
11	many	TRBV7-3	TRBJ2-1	ASSLNSYNEQF
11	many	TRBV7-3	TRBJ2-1	ASSVTRNHEQF
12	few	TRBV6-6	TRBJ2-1	ASSDRGSYNEQF
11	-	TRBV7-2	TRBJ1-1	ASSVDLNTEAF
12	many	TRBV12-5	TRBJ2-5	ASAPSGGGQTQY
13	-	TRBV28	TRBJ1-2	ASSPTHLGAHGYT
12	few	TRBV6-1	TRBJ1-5	ASSEAGYRVIQH
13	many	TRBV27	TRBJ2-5	ASSLGAGGTGTQY
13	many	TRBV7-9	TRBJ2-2	ASSRAGDNTGELF
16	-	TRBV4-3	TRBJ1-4	ASSQAGTGDLTNEKLF
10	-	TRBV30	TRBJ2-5	AWTSGSETQY
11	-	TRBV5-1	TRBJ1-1	ASSLQQGTEAF